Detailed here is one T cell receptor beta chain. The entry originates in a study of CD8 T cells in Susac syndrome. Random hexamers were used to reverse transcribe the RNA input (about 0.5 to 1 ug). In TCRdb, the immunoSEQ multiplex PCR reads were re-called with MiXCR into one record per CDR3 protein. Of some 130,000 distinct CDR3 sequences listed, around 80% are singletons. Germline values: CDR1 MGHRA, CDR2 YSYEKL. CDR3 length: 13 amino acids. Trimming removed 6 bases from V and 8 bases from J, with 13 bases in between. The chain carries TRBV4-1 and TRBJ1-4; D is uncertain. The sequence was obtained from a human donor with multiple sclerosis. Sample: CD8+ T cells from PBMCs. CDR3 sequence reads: CASRSSGREKLFF. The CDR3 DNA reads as TGCGCCAGCAGATCCTCGGGCAGGGAAAAACTGTTTTTT.